The sequence of this T cell receptor (beta chain) was determined in a study of blood T cell repertoires in COVID-19 (dated by TCRdb to 2020 to 2022). Looking at the study overall: The collaborator samples originated in the United States, Italy and Spain and spanned the acute and convalescent phases of COVID-19. Where available, HLA class I and class II types were taken from metadata supplied by the sample provider and were not determined by assay-based typing. The material from the prospective study consisted of cDNA or gDNA derived from T cells, B-cell-depleted T cells, or PBMCs. A de-identified subject ID, COVID-19 status, age in years and sex were almost always included in the sample metadata. Subjects who had been exposed to COVID-19, were actively infected with it, or had recovered from it provided the deeply sampled blood TCRbeta repertoires that made up the dataset. The repertoires were released in a freely available public database intended as a resource for research on the immune response to SARS-CoV-2. Samples came from the ongoing ImmuneRACE study (first 160 participants) plus 1,254 subjects from 6 global collaborators.

Participants in the prospective study were enrolled through a virtual design, were aged roughly 18 to 100 years, and lived in roughly 24 United States geographic areas. In the prospective study, participants were assigned to cohorts based on the clinical history participants reported in a screening survey and a study questionnaire. ImmuneRACE Cohort 3 recovered participants were defined by two consecutive negative NP/OP PCR tests, healthcare professional clearance, or symptom resolution. In the prospective study, mobile phlebotomists collected whole blood, serum and a nasopharyngeal or oropharyngeal swab from each participant. Over a 2-month period, participants in the prospective study had the option of providing additional blood draws and questionnaires. Before DNA extraction, blood samples from the prospective study were shipped at room temperature or frozen. The immunoSEQ Assay, a bias-controlled multiplex PCR, was used to amplify TCRbeta CDR3 regions from genomic DNA. The study's own analysis went as follows. Nucleated cell counts per sample were estimated from amplification of reference gene primers within the assay. To quantify the absolute abundance of each unique TCRbeta CDR3 rearrangement, sequence reads were collapsed and filtered. For each sample, productive Simpson clonality was calculated as the square root of Simpson's diversity index over productive rearrangements. In its TCRdb copy, this immuneACCESS table keeps in-frame sequences only and misses some clones. Where compared with another copy, unresolved V genes explain less than half of these, and the others have no known cause. That table gives V, J and clone size, and the DNA gave D and trimming. The table for this sample lists roughly 230,000 clones; 80% to 85% of them were counted only once. The ten largest make up more than 3% of the sample.

Trimming removed 3 bases from V and 8 bases from J, leaving 19 bases between the germline ends. CDR1 and CDR2 are read off the germline V gene as SGHTA and FQGNSA. The CDR3 covers 15 residues, taking in both the cysteine and the phenylalanine. Only the CDR3 part of the read is kept: 45 bases, read in frame from the first base. Study-wide conclusions, independent of this receptor: How much clinical and demographic metadata was included differed by source and by participant, and the metadata was provided uncurated.

For this clone: Its antigen remains undetermined. No much larger clonotype is one base removed from it; base qualities were not supplied.

Sequencing was carried out using PBMCs or T cells enriched from blood (not recorded which). The chain was built from TRBV7-2 and TRBJ1-2, and TRBD1 may be the D gene, going by 6 matching bases. This receptor was identified in a man in his fifties who had recovered from COVID-19. The DNA is TGTGCCAGCAGCTTCTCTTGGGGGCAGGAGAGAGGCTACACCTTC. It codes for CASSFSWGQERGYTF.